The clone carrying this T cell receptor beta chain was observed a handful of times. No antigen is known for it. Looked up from germline, CDR1 is SGHVS and CDR2 is FNYEAQ. With 6 bases removed from V and 3 bases from J, the gap between germline ends came to 11 bases. The CDR3 contains 13 residues. The data were obtained in a study of T-cell reconstitution after alpha-beta-depleted transplantation in children. A TCRbeta library incorporating unique molecular identifiers was prepared. MiXCR, run by TCRdb on the PCR reads, gives a single entry per CDR3 protein. This sample has approximately 430,000 distinct CDR3 sequences, with roughly 16% found just once. Study results and limitations: Expanded clones from the graft, numbering several hundred, reportedly supplied alpha-beta T cells about two months after transplant. At one year after transplant, newly produced T cells mostly accounted for T-cell counts and diversity. Day-60 TCRbeta diversity that was high in some patients was derived from surviving recipient T cells and thymic progenitors.

This TCR came from a boy in the first two years of life who had a stem cell transplant for Wiskott-Aldrich syndrome, so the T cells may come from the graft donor. This chain links TRBV7-6 with TRBJ2-5; tentatively, D is TRBD1 or TRBD2 (5 bases each). This material consisted of PBMCs, mostly from graft donor cells, taken 360 days after TCRalphabeta/CD19-depleted stem cell transplant. In DNA form, the CDR3 reads TGTGCCAGCAGTGTGCTGGGGGAAGAGACCCAGTACTTC. Its protein is CASSVLGEETQYF.